The T cell receptor beta chain described here comes from a study of T cells in Graves' hyperthyroidism and ophthalmopathy. Regions amplified from RNA transcripts were the TCR beta CDR3 regions. An initial round of RT-PCR targeting the TCR CDR3 relied on the HTBI primer set. Each CDR3 protein gets one entry after TCRdb re-called the multiplex PCR reads with MiXCR. The repertoire consists of some 140,000 distinct CDR3 sequences, with more than 20% occurring once and the leading ten covering about 70%. This clonotype was obtained from a woman in her forties or fifties with Graves' hyperthyroidism that later progressed to Graves' ophthalmopathy. The sequencing input was blood.

The CDR3 is CASSLIGGSYEQYF. The CDR3 DNA sequence: TGTGCCAGCAGCCTCATCGGGGGGTCCTACGAGCAGTACTTC. This sequence joins TRBV3-1 and TRBJ2-7; 7 bases agree with TRBD2. The CDR3 has 14 amino acids. V was pared by 4 bases and J by 1 base, with 4 bases of the junction left unmatched. Germline V CDR1 and CDR2: LGHDT, YNNKEL (reference sequence).